The 13 T cell receptor beta chains below all came from one sample that was sequenced in a study of early T cells in non-severe SARS-CoV-2 infection. MiXCR, run by TCRdb on the 5' RACE reads, gives a single entry per CDR3 protein. The table lists 60,000 to 85,000 distinct CDR3 sequences, about 14% of them singletons. The sample taken for sequencing was whole blood. These receptors all come from an adult who was a healthcare worker with PCR-confirmed SARS-CoV-2 infection or an uninfected control (not recorded which).

This clonotype was picked up many times. The chain combines TRBV18 with TRBJ1-1; D not resolved. The CDR3 spans 11 residues. Germline CDR1 reads KGHSH; CDR2 reads LQKENI. V shed 7 bases and J shed 3 bases, with 6 bases lying between them. CDR3 residues: CASFGDTEAFF. The CDR3 DNA reads as TGTGCCAGCTTTGGGGACACTGAAGCTTTCTTT.

This sequence joins TRBV19 and TRBJ1-2; 7 nucleotides match TRBD1. CDR1 is LNHDA and CDR2 is SQIVND in the germline V gene (reference sequence). CDR3 size: 15 residues. V shed 4 bases and J 4 bases; nucleotides not matched to a gene: 9. The CDR3 DNA is TGTGCCAGTAGTAGAGAACCGGGACAGACCTATGGCTACACCTTC. Translation: CASSREPGQTYGYTF.

With regard to this clonotype: The junction differs from germline at one of its ends, possibly a read error. The chain employs TRBV7-7 and TRBJ2-5; 7 bases fit TRBD1. The CDR3 is made up of 13 amino acids. The V gene's germline CDR1 is SSHAT and CDR2 FNYEAQ (reference sequence). The CDR3 spells CASSRDRDETQYF. DNA of the CDR3: TGTGCTAGCAGCCGAGACAGGGATGAGACCCAGTACTTC.

The chain is built from TRBV5-1 and TRBJ1-2, with D uncertain. The CDR3 has 15 residues. Germline V CDR1 and CDR2: SGHRS, YFSETQ. V gave up 4 bases and J gave up 4 bases, with 17 bases separating them. CDR3 in amino acids: CASSNEGGASYGYTF. The CDR3 DNA follows: TGCGCCAGCAGCAACGAGGGAGGAGCGAGCTATGGCTACACCTTC.

The chain employs TRBV6-5 and TRBJ2-7; D is undetermined. V shed 0 bases and J shed 2 bases, with 11 bases lying between them. This CDR3 contains 15 residues. CDR1 MNHEY and CDR2 SVGAGI come from the germline V gene. This CDR3 is CASSYSSGTTYEQYF. As DNA, the CDR3 is TGTGCCAGCAGTTACTCGTCTGGCACAACCTACGAGCAGTACTTC.

The sample holds a few counts of this clonotype. This sequence joins TRBV7-2 and TRBJ2-7; TRBD2 aligns across 15 bases. V was clipped by 1 base and J by 7 bases; unmatched bases: 8. This CDR3 contains 17 residues. Germline CDR1 and CDR2: SGHTA and FQGNSA. This chain's CDR3 is CASSLGTSGRARQEQYF. CDR3 DNA sequence: TGTGCCAGCAGCTTAGGGACTAGCGGGAGGGCCCGTCAGGAGCAGTACTTC.

This clonotype was observed a handful of times. This chain uses TRBV7-2 with TRBJ2-1; D may be TRBD2 (5 bases). There are 14 residues in the CDR3. Germline loops: CDR1 SGHTA, CDR2 FQGNSA. The V end was cut by 3 bases, the J end by 2 bases, with 8 bases between. The CDR3 coding sequence is TGTGCCAGCAGCTTTGCCGGGGCCTACAATGAGCAGTTCTTC. It translates to CASSFAGAYNEQFF.

This clonotype was detected only a few times. The rearrangement links TRBV7-2 to TRBJ1-2, with no clear D. Germline V gene data show CDR1 as SGHTA and CDR2 as FQGNSA. CDR3 length: 12 amino acids. The V gene lost 1 base and the J gene lost 6 bases, with 6 bases spanning the gap. The CDR3 protein is CASSLDLNGYTF. CDR3 nucleotide sequence: TGTGCCAGCAGCTTAGATTTAAATGGCTACACCTTC.

This clonotype was seen a handful of times. The rearrangement uses TRBV5-1 and TRBJ1-6; D gene ambiguous. CDR1 and CDR2 from the germline V gene are SGHRS and YFSETQ. There are 15 residues in the CDR3. Trimming took off 0 bases at V and 7 bases at J, with 11 bases between the two ends. CDR3 region: CASSLEAQGNSPLHF. The CDR3 DNA reads as TGCGCCAGCAGCTTGGAGGCTCAAGGAAATTCACCCCTCCACTTT.

This clonotype has ten or more counts. This sequence joins TRBV3-1 and TRBJ2-1, with D tentatively TRBD2 (6 bases). Germline CDR1 LGHDT, CDR2 YNNKEL (reference sequence). With 0 bases removed from V and 6 bases from J, the gap between germline ends came to 18 bases. The CDR3 spans 17 residues. The chain's CDR3 is CASSQESGGANFNEQFF. The CDR3 DNA reads as TGTGCCAGCAGCCAAGAGTCTGGAGGGGCGAACTTCAATGAGCAGTTCTTC.

V and J are TRBV29-1 and TRBJ2-3; D is undetermined. V was cut by 6 bases and J by 5 bases, with 9 bases left in between. The CDR3 is made up of 11 amino acids. CDR1 and CDR2 from the germline V gene are SQVTM and ANQGSEA. The chain's CDR3 is CSVRVGDTQYF. The CDR3 DNA sequence: TGCAGCGTCCGGGTTGGAGATACGCAGTATTTT.

The J gene is TRBJ1-2, the V gene TRBV20-1, with a possible D match to TRBD1 (6 bases). V was pared by 3 bases and J by 4 bases, with 12 bases between. In germline, CDR1 is DFQATT, CDR2 SNEGSKA (reference sequence). The CDR3 runs 13 residues. CDR3 in amino acids: CSARAGHLYGYTF. CDR3 DNA: TGCAGTGCTAGGGCGGGACACCTCTATGGCTACACCTTC.

V usage is TRBV6-5 and J usage is TRBJ2-2; no reliable D call. The CDR3 is made up of 14 amino acids. In germline, CDR1 is MNHEY, CDR2 SVGAGI. V lost 4 bases and J lost 4, with 10 bases in between. DNA of the CDR3: TGTGCCAGCAGTTTAGCAGCCCCCACCGGGGAGCTGTTTTTT. As protein: CASSLAAPTGELFF.